The next 22 T cell receptor beta chains were all read from a single sample in a study of beta chain features in type 1 diabetes (dated by TCRdb to the late 2010s). The library was built by means of the immunoSEQ multiplex PCR assay. The entire amount of isolated RNA was reverse transcribed using the High Capacity cDNA Reverse Transcription Kit, so the sequenced TCRB transcripts were expressed ones. TCRdb took over this immuneACCESS table, retaining in-frame rearrangements with V and J assigned. Such tables are incomplete; in checked studies, under half of the missing clones stem from an unresolved V gene, and the remainder is unexplained. For this sample there are approximately 40,000 clones; 50% appear just once. The ten largest account for over 0.2% of the sample. Sequenced: stem cell memory CD4+ T cells from blood. What this sample's cell subset or site label stands for: stem cell-like memory CD4+ T cells. The receptors derive from a young woman in good health.

The rearrangement joins TRBV4-3 to TRBJ1-1; TRBD1 is a possible D gene (6 bases). CDR3 length equals 15 residues. Germline lookup yields CDR1 LGHNA and CDR2 YSLEER. Trimming removed 0 bases from V and 4 bases from J, with 12 bases in between. CDR3 DNA sequence: TGCGCCAGCAGCCAAGATCCGGGCAGGGGCACTGAAGCTTTCTTT. It is translated as CASSQDPGRGTEAFF.

This clone came up a few times. The chain links TRBV29-1 to TRBJ2-1, with no clear D. Germline V lookup: CDR1 SQVTM, CDR2 ANQGSEA. Deletions cut 0 bases from V and 9 bases from J, with 15 bases between. This CDR3 comprises 14 residues. CDR3 amino acids: CSVEEHIAAAEQFF. The CDR3 DNA reads as TGCAGCGTTGAAGAACACATAGCCGCGGCTGAGCAGTTCTTC.

The CDR3 sequence: CASSLRTETDTQYF. The CDR3 DNA reads as TGTGCCAGCAGCCTCAGGACTGAGACAGATACGCAGTATTTT. This sequence joins TRBV11-1 and TRBJ2-3; D might be TRBD2 (5 bases). Trimming stripped 5 bases from V and 3 bases from J, with 12 bases between. CDR1 is SGHAT, CDR2 FQDESV, per germline (reference sequence). The CDR3 consists of 14 residues. The full variable domain, with the rest looked up from reference TRBV11-1 and TRBJ2-3, is EAEVAQSPRYKITEKSQAVAFWCDPISGHATLYWYRQILGQGPELLVQFQDESVVDDSQLPKDRFSAERLKGVDSTLKIQPAELGDSAMYLCASSLRTETDTQYFGPGTRLTVL.

This rearrangement joins TRBV5-5 to TRBJ1-5, with unresolved D. The CDR3 covers 14 residues. Germline loops: CDR1 SGHKS, CDR2 YYEKEE (reference sequence). V shed 0 bases and J shed 2 bases, with 6 bases lying between them. In DNA form, the CDR3 reads TGTGCCAGCAGCTTGGCCGGAGGCAATCAGCCCCAGCATTTT. Protein product: CASSLAGGNQPQHF.

The rearrangement links TRBV10-3 to TRBJ2-7; TRBD2 aligns across 8 bases. V gave up 7 bases and J gave up 4 bases; unmatched junction bases: 6. The CDR3 has 13 amino acids. Germline CDR1 ENHRY, CDR2 SYGVKD. In DNA, the CDR3 is TGTGCCATCAAGGGGACTAGTAGTTACGAGCAGTACTTC. This encodes CAIKGTSSYEQYF.

The chain joins TRBV19 to TRBJ2-5, with 12 bases identical to TRBD2. Per the germline V gene, CDR1 is LNHDA and CDR2 is SQIVND (reference sequence). This CDR3 contains 16 residues. The V and J ends lost 0 bases and 5 bases, in that order; junction bases with no gene match: 4. CDR3 in amino acids: CASSIDPTSGSETQYF. In DNA, the CDR3 is TGTGCCAGTAGTATAGACCCGACTAGCGGGAGTGAGACCCAGTACTTC.

J is TRBJ2-3 and V is TRBV6-1, with D possibly matching TRBD1 (5 bases). The V gene's germline CDR1 is MNHNS and CDR2 SASEGT. V was clipped by 6 bases and J by 4 bases, with 11 bases between them. The CDR3 runs to 13 residues. The CDR3 DNA reads TGTGCCAGCAGCGAGACAGTGGCAGATACGCAGTATTTT. Amino acids: CASSETVADTQYF.

J is TRBJ1-2 and V is TRBV6-6; D unresolved. In germline, CDR1 is MNHNY, CDR2 SVGAGI (reference sequence). The CDR3 length is 13 residues. The V gene lost 4 bases and the J gene lost 4 bases, with 10 bases spanning the gap. CDR3 sequence: CASSSGEFYGYTF. The CDR3 region has the DNA TGTGCCAGCAGTTCCGGGGAATTCTATGGCTACACCTTC.

The chain has TRBV11-2 and TRBJ2-2; maybe TRBD1 (5 bases). Per germline, CDR1 SGHAT and CDR2 FQNNGV. V lost 3 bases, J lost 3 bases, and 14 bases lay in between. The CDR3 extends over 16 amino acids. This chain's CDR3 is CASSLAQQGDTGELFF. The CDR3 coding sequence is TGTGCCAGCAGCTTGGCCCAGCAGGGCGACACCGGGGAGCTGTTTTTT.

This clone was seen a handful of times. The chain links TRBV7-2 to TRBJ2-7; TRBD1 aligns across 11 bases. This CDR3 has 14 residues. The trim removed 5 bases at V and 5 bases at J, leaving 5 bases unmatched. Germline CDR1 is SGHTA and CDR2 is FQGNSA. This CDR3 reads CASSQDRGLDEQYF. Here the CDR3 DNA reads TGTGCCAGCAGCCAGGACAGGGGGCTCGACGAGCAGTACTTC.

This chain uses TRBV30 with TRBJ2-7; possible D gene TRBD2, 5 bases. V dropped 0 bases and J dropped 5 bases, with 17 bases sitting between them. The CDR3 length is 15 residues. Germline loops: CDR1 GTSNPN, CDR2 SVGIG (reference sequence). The CDR3 nucleotides are TGTGCCTGGAGTGTACCCGAGGGCCCCTGGGACGAGCAGTACTTC. Amino acids: CAWSVPEGPWDEQYF.

In this sample, this clone turned up a few times. The chain links TRBV7-9 to TRBJ2-7; D not resolved. Looked up from germline, CDR1 is SEHNR and CDR2 is FQNEAQ (reference sequence). Trimming stripped 7 bases from V and 2 bases from J, with 15 bases between. This CDR3 region has 14 residues. The CDR3 reads CASTRVGVAYEQYF. The CDR3, as DNA: TGTGCCAGCACCCGAGTGGGCGTCGCCTACGAGCAGTACTTC.

Here the CDR3 reads CASSLVLGTAKNTEAFF. CDR3 coding DNA: TGTGCCAGCAGCCTAGTTTTAGGGACAGCTAAGAACACTGAAGCTTTCTTT. The chain has TRBV7-9 and TRBJ1-1, with 7 bases that match TRBD1. The CDR3 is 17 amino acids. V lost 5 bases to trimming and J lost 1 base; unmatched junction nucleotides: 13. From germline, CDR1 is SEHNR and CDR2 FQNEAQ (reference sequence).

The V call is TRBV6-1, the J call TRBJ2-6, with TRBD2 as a possible D gene (7 bases). Looked up from germline, CDR1 is MNHNS and CDR2 is SASEGT. The V gene lost 3 bases and the J gene lost 1 base, with 13 bases spanning the gap. There are 17 residues in the CDR3. In nucleotides, the CDR3 is TGTGCCAGCAGTGATCTCGGGGGGCGGTCTGGGGCCAACGTCCTGACTTTC. This encodes CASSDLGGRSGANVLTF.

This clone has just one count. CDR3 DNA sequence: TGTGCCAGCAGCTCAGACCGGGACAGGGGTTCCTACGAGCAGTACTTC. Translating it yields CASSSDRDRGSYEQYF. The chain links TRBV7-2 to TRBJ2-7; 10 positions agree with TRBD1. The germline V gene has CDR1 SGHTA and CDR2 FQGNSA. V gave up 4 bases and J gave up 1 base; unmatched junction bases: 7. The CDR3 runs to 16 residues.

This clone was observed a handful of times. V and J are TRBV30 and TRBJ2-1; 8 bases map to TRBD2. Trimming cost V 4 bases and J 6 bases; bases outside gene matches: 11. Per germline, CDR1 GTSNPN and CDR2 SVGIG (reference sequence). This CDR3 contains 15 residues. The CDR3 sequence: CAWTFGGASPNEQFF. CDR3 sequence (DNA): TGTGCCTGGACCTTCGGGGGGGCTAGCCCCAATGAGCAGTTCTTC.

This chain joins TRBV5-4 and TRBJ2-7, with 9 bases matching TRBD2. This CDR3 is 16 amino acids long. V trimming: 3 bases; J trimming: 4 bases; junction bases outside the gene matches: 11. Germline loops: CDR1 SGHNT, CDR2 YYREEE (reference sequence). The CDR3 is CASSSRGSGSAYEQYF. The CDR3 nucleotides read TGTGCCAGCAGCTCCCGAGGTAGCGGGAGCGCGTACGAGCAGTACTTC.

The chain employs TRBV28 and TRBJ2-7; tentatively, D is TRBD2 (5 bases). V dropped 3 bases and J dropped 6 bases, with 9 bases sitting between them. The CDR3 is 12 residues long. Germline lookup yields CDR1 MDHEN and CDR2 SYDVKM. This CDR3 reads CASSLREREQYF. DNA of the CDR3: TGTGCCAGCAGTTTGAGGGAGCGCGAGCAGTACTTC.

The chain joins TRBV18 to TRBJ2-3; D is ambiguous. CDR3 length: 16 residues. CDR1 is KGHSH and CDR2 is LQKENI in the germline V gene. V was clipped by 4 bases and J by 0 bases, with 14 bases between them. For the CDR3, the DNA is TGTGCCAGCTCACTGGCCGTCAGGCTTAGCACAGATACGCAGTATTTT. Translation: CASSLAVRLSTDTQYF.

The CDR3 region is CASSGTASTDTQYF. CDR3 nucleotide sequence: TGTGCCAGCAGCGGGACAGCTAGCACAGATACGCAGTATTTT. The chain uses TRBV27 and TRBJ2-3; 7 bases align to TRBD1. Looked up from germline, CDR1 is MNHEY and CDR2 is SMNVEV (reference sequence). V dropped 6 bases and J dropped 0; count of bases not matched to a gene: 3. CDR3 length equals 14 residues.

CDR3 DNA: TGCGCCAGCAGCGCTGTACAGGGTGGGGGCACAGATACGCAGTATTTT. This codes for CASSAVQGGGTDTQYF. The V call is TRBV4-1, the J call TRBJ2-3, with D maybe TRBD1 (6 bases). The CDR3 consists of 16 residues. In germline, CDR1 is MGHRA, CDR2 YSYEKL. Trimming shortened V by 5 bases and J by 1 base, and 16 bases separated the two germline ends.

There are a few counts of this clone. V gene TRBV7-2 combines with J gene TRBJ2-1; 9 bases agree with TRBD2. The CDR3 consists of 17 residues. Germline CDR1 and CDR2: SGHTA and FQGNSA. The V segment lost 4 bases and the J segment 4 bases; nucleotides outside the gene matches: 11. CDR3: CASSSSMTSGVYNEQFF. The CDR3 coding sequence is TGTGCCAGCAGCTCTTCCATGACTAGCGGAGTTTACAATGAGCAGTTCTTC.